This T cell receptor (delta chain) was sequenced during a study of human gamma delta and Vdelta1 T cells (dated by TCRdb to 2016 to 2019). As for the study more broadly: Delta One T cells, Vd1+ gamma-delta T cells, were investigated in the study as cytotoxic effectors against acute myeloid leukemia. Paper-wide results and their limitations: Delta One T cells were reported to be polyclonal and to show broad cytotoxic targeting of acute myeloid leukemia.

This clone has a single count. Its antigen has not been determined. Within one base of it there is no much larger clone, and no base qualities were kept. A single read is weak support. Library prep was done by PCR. For sequencing, an Illumina MiSeq was employed. Identical DNA sequences were merged into single rows after TCRdb reprocessed the public reads with CATT. The sample profile shows about 13,000 delta-chain clones; over 40% of them were found once. Approximately 1.5% of the sample comes from the top ten. From V the trimming removes 5 bases and from J it removes 2 bases, while the gene matches leave 32 bases of the junction unaccounted for. Counted from cysteine to phenylalanine, this CDR3 has 23 amino acids. The retained sequence is limited to the CDR3, 69 bases, with the frame set at the first base. In the germline V gene, CDR1 corresponds to TSWWSYY and CDR2 to QGS.

This chain is built from TRDV1 and TRDJ1, with 7 junctional bases fitting TRDD3. This sequence was found in a human donor in good health. The sequencing sample was made of Vdelta1 gamma-delta T cells from blood grown in culture (DOT cells). This specimen's cell subset or site label, per the study, means: Delta One T cells, in vitro expanded/differentiated Vd1+ gamma-delta T cells. The CDR3 protein: CALGIPTGRVGTGVTGGTDKLIF. The nucleotide sequence is TGTGCTCTTGGGATCCCTACGGGCCGGGTGGGAACTGGGGTCACGGGGGGGACCGATAAACTCATCTTT.